This TCR beta chain was recovered during a study of identical twins. This clonotype was found many times. What it binds is not known. Each CDR3 protein gets one entry after TCRdb re-called the 5' RACE reads with MiXCR. This table has 300,000 to 400,000 distinct CDR3 sequences, approximately 13% appearing once. There are 17 residues in the CDR3. With 3 bases removed from V and 0 bases from J, the gap between germline ends came to 15 bases. CDR1 SGHVS and CDR2 FQNEAQ come from the germline V gene. Study-wide results and caveats: Researchers caution that invariant MAIT and iNKT cells could partly confound zero-insertion analyses.

These same records also appear under a second study, on yellow fever vaccine responses in identical twins.

This receptor was taken from a woman between 18 and 29 years old in good health. Sequencing was carried out using CD8+ T cells sorted from blood. This chain connects TRBV7-8 to TRBJ2-1; tentatively, D is TRBD2 (6 bases). The CDR3 loop is CASSFRARDSSYNEQFF. Written as DNA, the CDR3 is TGTGCCAGCAGCTTTAGAGCCCGGGACTCCTCCTACAATGAGCAGTTCTTC.